This TCR beta chain was identified during a study of tumor-infiltrating lymphocytes in oesophageal squamous cell carcinoma. MiXCR, run by TCRdb on the PCR reads, gives a single entry per CDR3 protein. The repertoire holds 19,000 or so distinct CDR3 sequences, with under 40% as singletons. This clonotype has at least ten counts. CDR1 MDHEN and CDR2 SYDVKM come from the germline V gene. The CDR3 is 15 residues long. The ends were cut back, 6 bases at V and 7 bases at J, with 22 bases in the middle. This clonotype originated in a male donor with esophageal squamous cell carcinoma. Sequencing was carried out using blood. The V gene is TRBV28, the J gene TRBJ2-7; D possibly corresponds to TRBD1 (5 bases). CDR3 nucleotide sequence: TGTGCCAGCAGGGGGCGCTCGGCTGGTGAACGTGAGCAGTACTTC. This sequence encodes CASRGRSAGEREQYF.